Presented here are 14 T cell receptor beta chains from one specimen sequenced in a study of shared clonotypes between healthy human individuals. Profiled with immunoSEQ multiplex PCR; TCRdb holds only in-frame clones, not every one. The sample lists hundreds of thousands of clones; just over 90% were seen once. The naive CD8 fraction comprised CD45RO-negative cells positively selected for CCR7 and excluded terminally differentiated effector memory CD45RA+ cells. Sequencing was performed on naive CD8+ T cells sorted from blood. All receptors derive from a man younger than 45 in good health.

The chain links TRBV7-2 to TRBJ2-7, with TRBD1 matching 10 bases. The V gene's germline CDR1 is SGHTA and CDR2 FQGNSA. The CDR3 loop spans 15 amino acids. With V trimmed by 5 bases and J by 4 bases, 8 bases remained unmatched. The CDR3 spells CASSRRQGARYEQYF. CDR3 DNA sequence: TGTGCCAGCAGCCGAAGACAGGGGGCGCGGTACGAGCAGTACTTC.

The chain uses TRBV28 and TRBJ2-7; unclear D gene. CDR1 and CDR2 from the germline V gene are MDHEN and SYDVKM. Trimming pared 2 bases from V and 2 bases from J, leaving 4 bases between. The CDR3 spans 12 residues. The chain's CDR3 is CASSLITYEQYF. The DNA for the CDR3 is TGTGCCAGCAGTTTAATTACCTACGAGCAGTACTTC.

This chain joins TRBV15 and TRBJ1-3, with D possibly matching TRBD1 (5 bases). Germline assignment: CDR1 LNHNV and CDR2 YYDKDF (reference sequence). The CDR3 extends over 16 amino acids. Trimming shortened V by 1 base and J by 4 bases, and 14 bases separated the two germline ends. CDR3 amino acids: CATSRGDEGLGNTIYF. CDR3 in DNA: TGTGCCACCAGCAGAGGGGACGAAGGATTAGGAAACACCATATATTTT.

The V gene is TRBV29-1, the J gene TRBJ2-1; 12 bases map to TRBD2. The CDR3 is 18 amino acids. Germline V gene sequence: CDR1 SQVTM, CDR2 ANQGSEA. Losses at the gene ends were 5 bases for V and 0 bases for J; bases not matched to a gene: 11. This CDR3 reads CSVKGLAGKGSSYNEQFF. CDR3 sequence (DNA): TGCAGCGTTAAGGGACTAGCGGGCAAGGGGAGCTCCTACAATGAGCAGTTCTTC.

This clone was recorded only once. The genes are TRBV7-9 and TRBJ1-2, with no clear D. This CDR3 has 15 amino acids. V was pared by 3 bases and J by 5 bases, with 16 bases between. Germline V gives CDR1 SEHNR, CDR2 FQNEAQ (reference sequence). CDR3 coding DNA: TGTGCCAGCAGCTTCTGGGATACAGCCGGTTATGGCTACACCTTC. Encoded protein: CASSFWDTAGYGYTF.

This chain uses TRBV1 with TRBJ2-1; TRBD2, the table's D call, was not compared with the DNA. TRBV1 is a listed pseudogene. The CDR3 length is 18 residues. CDR3 sequence reads: CTSSHRPEGRSSYNEQFF. CDR3 nucleotides: TGCACCAGCAGCCATCGCCCAGAAGGGAGGAGCTCCTACAATGAGCAGTTCTTC.

Note on this clone: The likely explanation is a read error, given a far larger clone one base away. CDR3 bases: TGTGCCAGCAGTTTATTCGGCCGGGAGCTGTTTTTT. Translated: CASSLFGRELFF. The rearrangement links TRBV27 to TRBJ2-2; no clear D gene. V lost 1 base, J lost 9 bases, and 6 bases lay in between. Germline V gives CDR1 MNHEY, CDR2 SMNVEV (reference sequence). The CDR3 length is 12 residues.

The chain joins TRBV7-9 to TRBJ2-4; TRBD1 aligns across 7 bases. CDR3 length equals 17 residues. After removal of 5 bases from V and 8 bases from J, the junction contained 18 bases not matched to a gene. The germline gives CDR1 SEHNR, CDR2 FQNEAQ (reference sequence). CDR3 sequence (DNA): TGTGCCAGCAGCCTATATACAGGGGCCGTGGTGGGAGACATTCAGTACTTC. Translation gives CASSLYTGAVVGDIQYF.

The genes are TRBV7-9 and TRBJ1-5; 9 nucleotides agree with TRBD1. Looked up from germline, CDR1 is SEHNR and CDR2 is FQNEAQ (reference sequence). V lost 5 bases and J lost 2; bases outside the gene matches: 7. The CDR3 is 16 amino acids. This CDR3 is CASSVWRQGGNQPQHF. CDR3 sequence (DNA): TGTGCCAGCAGCGTCTGGAGACAGGGGGGCAATCAGCCCCAGCATTTT.

To note about this clone: This CDR3 is also generated by other DNA sequences in the sample. The chain uses TRBV19 and TRBJ2-6; D remains ambiguous. Germline lookup yields CDR1 LNHDA and CDR2 SQIVND (reference sequence). This CDR3 is 15 amino acids long. Trimming removed 1 base from V and 1 base from J, with 5 bases in between. This CDR3 reads CASSIGASGANVLTF. Here the CDR3 DNA reads TGTGCCAGTAGTATAGGTGCTTCTGGGGCCAACGTCCTGACTTTC.

V usage is TRBV28 and J usage is TRBJ2-7; no clear D. V lost 2 bases to trimming and J lost 2 bases, with 13 bases between them. Germline V gives CDR1 MDHEN, CDR2 SYDVKM. The CDR3 spans 15 residues. The CDR3 region has the DNA TGTGCCAGCAGTTTAGGCGCCGGCAGAGCCTACGAGCAGTACTTC. Its protein is CASSLGAGRAYEQYF.

The V and J genes are TRBV9 and TRBJ1-2; D uncertain. This CDR3 contains 14 residues. The V end lost 6 bases, the J end lost 4 bases, and 16 bases lay between the germline ends. Germline CDR1 SGDLS, CDR2 YYNGEE. CDR3 in DNA: TGTGCCAGCACCGAAGGCGGGTCCCCCTATGGCTACACCTTC. It translates to CASTEGGSPYGYTF.

This clone was detected only once. This sequence joins TRBV18 and TRBJ2-1, with TRBD2 matching 8 bases. This CDR3 has 16 residues. Germline lookup yields CDR1 KGHSH and CDR2 LQKENI. The trim removed 0 bases at V and 7 bases at J, leaving 8 bases unmatched. DNA of the CDR3: TGTGCCAGCTCACCACCGAGGAGCGGGAGCCGGAATGAGCAGTTCTTC. It is translated as CASSPPRSGSRNEQFF.

Here the CDR3 reads CASSPDRVGTGELFF. CDR3 coding DNA: TGTGCCAGCAGCCCAGACAGGGTGGGGACCGGGGAGCTGTTTTTT. This chain uses TRBV6-5 with TRBJ2-2, with 7 nucleotides matching TRBD1. The CDR3 loop spans 15 amino acids. V gave up 6 bases and J gave up 5 bases; unmatched junction bases: 9. Germline lookup yields CDR1 MNHEY and CDR2 SVGAGI.